This entry lists 27 T cell receptor beta chains sequenced from one sample in a study of T cell responses to AZD1222 COVID-19 vaccine. TCRdb's copy holds only in-frame clones and misses some; the assay was immunoSEQ multiplex PCR. This repertoire shows fewer than 130,000 clones, around 90% found once; its top ten account for about 15%. The sample here was peripheral blood, taken 28 days after the second AZD1222 dose. These receptors all come from an adult who received the AZD1222 COVID-19 vaccine.

V and J are TRBV19 and TRBJ2-5; TRBD1 might be the D (6 bases). Trimming left V 9 bases short and J 5 bases short, with 19 bases between. In germline, CDR1 is LNHDA, CDR2 SQIVND (reference sequence). The CDR3 sequence is 14 residues long. DNA of the CDR3: TGTGCCAGCGGGCTAGTGGGGGCGTCTGAGACCCAGTACTTC. Translating gives CASGLVGASETQYF.

The genes are TRBV3-1 (or the pseudogene TRBV3-2) and TRBJ2-5; D perhaps matches TRBD1 (7 bases). The CDR3 contains 15 residues. The V and J ends lost 2 bases and 2 bases respectively, with 12 bases between them. Germline lookup yields CDR1 LGHDT and CDR2 YNNKEL (reference sequence). The chain's CDR3 is CASSQMGGQQETQYF. In nucleotides, the CDR3 is TGTGCCAGCAGCCAAATGGGGGGACAGCAAGAGACCCAGTACTTC.

This rearrangement joins TRBV3-1 (or the pseudogene TRBV3-2) to TRBJ2-7, with 10 bases matching TRBD1. Germline CDR1 LGHDT, CDR2 YNNKEL (reference sequence). Trimming took 5 bases from V and 10 from J; bases not matched to a gene: 5. The CDR3 is 12 amino acids. Written as DNA, the CDR3 is TGTGCCAGCAGCACCCGGGACAGGGGACAGTACTTC. Its translation is CASSTRDRGQYF.

The chain carries TRBV1 and TRBJ2-7; TRBD2 reflects the table's D call only, with no check against the DNA. TRBV1 counts as a pseudogene. The length of the CDR3 is 16 residues. The CDR3 coding sequence is TGCACCAGCAGCCCACTAGCGGGAGACTTACTCTACGAGCAGTACTTC. This sequence encodes CTSSPLAGDLLYEQYF.

This chain connects TRBV18 to TRBJ2-2; D unresolved. Germline CDR1 reads KGHSH; CDR2 reads LQKENI. V dropped 1 base and J dropped 3 bases, with 6 bases sitting between them. The CDR3 covers 14 residues. This CDR3 reads CASSPRLDTGELFF. The CDR3 DNA reads TGTGCCAGCTCACCACGATTGGACACCGGGGAGCTGTTTTTT. Supplemented by reference TRBV18 and TRBJ2-2, the full variable domain reads NAGVMQNPRHLVRRRGQEARLRCSPMKGHSHVYWYRQLPEEGLKFMVYLQKENIIDESGMPKERFSAEFPKEGPSILRIQQVVRGDSAAYFCASSPRLDTGELFFGEGSRLTVL.

V gene TRBV5-1 combines with J gene TRBJ2-3; 11 nucleotides align to TRBD2. The CDR3 has 17 amino acids. In germline, CDR1 is SGHRS, CDR2 YFSETQ. V lost 4 bases, J lost 3 bases, and 10 bases stayed unmatched. CDR3 in DNA: TGCGCCAGCAGCCCAACCCTAGCGGGAGGCGGGACAGATACGCAGTATTTT. Amino acid sequence: CASSPTLAGGGTDTQYF.

The chain is built from TRBV5-1 and TRBJ1-1; D is unresolved. Germline CDR1 reads SGHRS; CDR2 reads YFSETQ. The CDR3 is 13 amino acids. Trimming shortened V by 0 bases and J by 1 base, and 4 bases separated the two germline ends. The CDR3 coding sequence is TGCGCCAGCAGCTTGGGCCCGAACACTGAAGCTTTCTTT. Its protein is CASSLGPNTEAFF.

V gene TRBV18 combines with J gene TRBJ1-1, with TRBD1 identical over 7 bases. The V and J ends lost 2 bases and 2 bases, in that order; junction bases with no gene match: 11. This CDR3 spans 17 amino acids. Germline V gene sequence: CDR1 KGHSH, CDR2 LQKENI. The CDR3: CASSPTQGVRENTEAFF. The CDR3 nucleotides are TGTGCCAGCTCACCAACTCAGGGGGTGCGAGAAAACACTGAAGCTTTCTTT. Full variable domain (rest looked up from reference TRBV18 and TRBJ1-1): NAGVMQNPRHLVRRRGQEARLRCSPMKGHSHVYWYRQLPEEGLKFMVYLQKENIIDESGMPKERFSAEFPKEGPSILRIQQVVRGDSAAYFCASSPTQGVRENTEAFFGQGTRLTVV.

V gene TRBV4-2 combines with J gene TRBJ2-1; 8 bases align to TRBD2. Germline loops: CDR1 LGHNA, CDR2 YNFKEQ. This CDR3 is built from 17 residues. The V gene end was trimmed by 5 bases and the J gene end by 0 bases; junction bases not matched to a gene: 9. As DNA, the CDR3 is TGTGCCAGCAGCTTAACCGGGAGGGGGGGCTCCTACAATGAGCAGTTCTTC. Its protein product is CASSLTGRGGSYNEQFF.

This clone turned up a few times. This sequence joins TRBV5-4 and TRBJ1-2, with 10 bases that match TRBD1. The length of the CDR3 is 13 residues. V lost 10 bases and J lost 4; bases outside the gene matches: 7. Looked up from germline, CDR1 is SGHNT and CDR2 is YYREEE (reference sequence). In DNA form, the CDR3 reads TGTGCCTACCGGACAGGGGGATTCTATGGCTACACCTTC. Protein: CAYRTGGFYGYTF.

For the CDR3, the DNA is TGTGCCAGCAGTTTATCCGGGACTAGCCCCTACGAGCAGTACTTC. Its protein product is CASSLSGTSPYEQYF. The genes are TRBV27 and TRBJ2-7, with 9 bases matching TRBD2. This CDR3 has 15 amino acids. V dropped 0 bases and J dropped 2; count of bases not matched to a gene: 2. CDR1 is MNHEY and CDR2 is SMNVEV in the germline V gene (reference sequence).

This clone was recorded only once. This chain links TRBV10-3 with TRBJ1-5; TRBD1 might be the D (5 bases). The CDR3 is 18 amino acids. V lost 6 bases, J lost 1 base, and 22 bases lay in between. Germline assignment: CDR1 ENHRY and CDR2 SYGVKD. The CDR3 loop is CAISSGFVPLGSNQPQHF. The CDR3 region has the DNA TGTGCCATCAGCTCAGGGTTTGTCCCGTTAGGCAGCAATCAGCCCCAGCATTTT.

This rearrangement joins TRBV28 to TRBJ2-1; D unresolved. The V end was cut by 8 bases, the J end by 0 bases, with 8 bases between. The CDR3 spans 13 residues. CDR1 MDHEN and CDR2 SYDVKM come from the germline V gene. DNA for the CDR3: TGTGCCAGCGGCTCGAGCTCCTACAATGAGCAGTTCTTC. Translation: CASGSSSYNEQFF. The full variable domain, with the rest looked up from reference TRBV28 and TRBJ2-1, is DVKVTQSSRYLVKRTGEKVFLECVQDMDHENMFWYRQDPGLGLRLIYFSYDVKMKEKGDIPEGYSVSREKKERFSLILESASTNQTSMYLCASGSSSYNEQFFGPGTRLTVL.

This clone was seen a single time. The chain uses TRBV27 and TRBJ2-3; D remains ambiguous. This CDR3 spans 12 amino acids. Trimming stripped 6 bases from V and 4 bases from J, with 8 bases between. Looked up from germline, CDR1 is MNHEY and CDR2 is SMNVEV (reference sequence). As DNA, the CDR3 is TGTGCCAGCAGCCTACGGTCAGATACGCAGTATTTT. This codes for CASSLRSDTQYF.

The chain uses TRBV11-2 and TRBJ1-5; D is perhaps TRBD1 (5 bases). Germline-derived CDR1 and CDR2 are SGHAT and FQNNGV. The V end lost 1 base, the J end lost 5 bases, and 12 bases lay between the germline ends. CDR3 length: 15 residues. The CDR3 spells CASSLGEGGDQPQHF. CDR3 DNA sequence: TGTGCCAGCAGCTTAGGCGAGGGAGGGGATCAGCCCCAGCATTTT.

The V call is TRBV6-4, the J call TRBJ1-4, with D perhaps matching TRBD1 (6 bases). V was pared by 6 bases and J by 0 bases, with 11 bases between. The CDR3 spans 15 residues. The V gene's germline CDR1 is MRHNA and CDR2 SNTAGT. CDR3 residues: CASRRGASTNEKLFF. CDR3 in DNA: TGTGCCAGCAGGCGGGGGGCCTCAACTAATGAAAAACTGTTTTTT.

The chain carries TRBV6-5 and TRBJ2-3; TRBD1 might be the D (7 bases). Germline lookup yields CDR1 MNHEY and CDR2 SVGAGI. The V gene lost 5 bases and the J gene lost 6 bases, with 18 bases spanning the gap. CDR3 length equals 15 residues. Here the CDR3 reads CASSKEGAVWDTQYF. The CDR3 DNA is TGTGCCAGCAGTAAGGAGGGGGCCGTATGGGATACGCAGTATTTT.

The chain uses TRBV5-1 and TRBJ2-6, with 10 positions matching TRBD1. CDR1 is SGHRS, CDR2 YFSETQ, per germline. The J segment lost 2 bases and the V segment lost 5 bases, leaving 10 bases of the junction unmatched. The CDR3 runs to 18 residues. CDR3 loop: CASRPRDRGPAGANVLTF. CDR3 coding DNA: TGCGCCAGCAGACCCCGGGACAGGGGACCAGCTGGGGCCAACGTCCTGACTTTC. The full variable domain, completed using reference TRBV5-1 and TRBJ2-6, is KAGVTQTPRYLIKTRGQQVTLSCSPISGHRSVSWYQQTPGQGLQFLFEYFSETQRNKGNFPGRFSGRQFSNSRSEMNVSTLELGDSALYLCASRPRDRGPAGANVLTFGAGSRLTVL.

The V and J genes are TRBV25-1 and TRBJ2-2; 7 positions agree with TRBD1. With 1 base clipped from V and 3 bases from J, the junction kept 8 bases outside the gene matches. CDR1 and CDR2 from the germline V gene are MGHDK and SYGVNS. CDR3 length equals 17 residues. The CDR3 is CASSEFSRGRHTGELFF. The CDR3, as DNA: TGTGCCAGCAGTGAATTTTCGAGGGGGCGTCACACCGGGGAGCTGTTTTTT. The full variable domain, in which reference TRBV25-1 and TRBJ2-2 provide the parts outside the CDR3, is EADIYQTPRYLVIGTGKKITLECSQTMGHDKMYWYQQDPGMELHLIHYSYGVNSTEKGDLSSESTVSRIRTEHFPLTLESARPSHTSQYLCASSEFSRGRHTGELFFGEGSRLTVL.

This rearrangement joins TRBV6-4 to TRBJ2-3, with D unclear. The CDR3 has 13 residues. The V end lost 5 bases, the J end lost 7 bases, and 13 bases lay between the germline ends. CDR1 is MRHNA, CDR2 SNTAGT, per germline. The DNA for the CDR3 is TGTGCCAGCAGTCTGTCCAGAGATAATACGCAGTATTTT. Translated, it gives CASSLSRDNTQYF.

The V call is TRBV19, the J call TRBJ2-7; 16 nucleotides align to TRBD2. Germline V gene lookup returns CDR1 LNHDA and CDR2 SQIVND (reference sequence). J gave up 0 bases and V 5 bases, and 4 bases lay outside the gene matches. The CDR3 spans 17 residues. CDR3 loop: CASSSGTSGRASYEQYF. The DNA for the CDR3 is TGTGCCAGTAGTTCCGGGACTAGCGGGAGGGCCTCCTACGAGCAGTACTTC.

The V and J genes are TRBV20-1 and TRBJ2-5; tentative D call: TRBD2 (7 bases). The germline gives CDR1 DFQATT, CDR2 SNEGSKA (reference sequence). V was clipped by 3 bases and J by 2 bases, with 16 bases between them. The CDR3 is 15 residues long. CDR3 loop: CSASGGGPRQETQYF. CDR3 coding DNA: TGCAGTGCTAGTGGGGGGGGCCCTCGGCAAGAGACCCAGTACTTC.

The V call is TRBV25-1, the J call TRBJ1-1, with a tentative D call TRBD1 (6 bases). CDR3 length: 15 residues. Germline CDR1 MGHDK, CDR2 SYGVNS. The V and J ends lost 6 bases and 1 base respectively, with 15 bases between them. The CDR3 sequence is CASSSPETGNTEAFF. The CDR3 DNA reads as TGTGCCAGCAGCTCACCCGAGACAGGGAACACTGAAGCTTTCTTT.

This chain uses TRBV7-8 with TRBJ1-6; possible D gene TRBD1, 5 bases. CDR3 length: 15 amino acids. From germline, CDR1 is SGHVS and CDR2 FQNEAQ. V was pared by 2 bases and J by 10 bases, with 15 bases between. The CDR3 DNA sequence: TGTGCCAGCAGCTTACTCGGGGGAGAAGCCTCACCCCTCCACTTT. Translation gives CASSLLGGEASPLHF.

The CDR3 is CASRGEVYTEAFF. Here the CDR3 DNA reads TGTGCCAGCAGGGGGGAAGTTTACACTGAAGCTTTCTTT. The chain uses TRBV12-3 or TRBV12-4 and TRBJ1-1; D perhaps matches TRBD1 (5 bases). With 6 bases removed from V and 3 bases from J, the gap between germline ends came to 11 bases. This CDR3 has 13 residues.

The rearrangement links TRBV2 to TRBJ2-2, with 8 bases matching TRBD1. CDR3 length: 16 amino acids. Germline V gene sequence: CDR1 SNHLY, CDR2 FYNNEI. Trimming took 7 bases from V and 1 from J; bases not matched to a gene: 8. The CDR3 nucleotides read TGTGCCAGCACCCTATTGGGGACAGGGAACACCGGGGAGCTGTTTTTT. Amino acids: CASTLLGTGNTGELFF.

The chain has TRBV7-8 and TRBJ1-2; unclear D gene. This CDR3 has 13 amino acids. Germline CDR1 reads SGHVS; CDR2 reads FQNEAQ. Trimming took off 3 bases at V and 4 bases at J, with 9 bases between the two ends. Here the CDR3 reads CASSFGVGYGYTF. The CDR3, as DNA: TGTGCCAGCAGCTTCGGGGTGGGCTATGGCTACACCTTC.